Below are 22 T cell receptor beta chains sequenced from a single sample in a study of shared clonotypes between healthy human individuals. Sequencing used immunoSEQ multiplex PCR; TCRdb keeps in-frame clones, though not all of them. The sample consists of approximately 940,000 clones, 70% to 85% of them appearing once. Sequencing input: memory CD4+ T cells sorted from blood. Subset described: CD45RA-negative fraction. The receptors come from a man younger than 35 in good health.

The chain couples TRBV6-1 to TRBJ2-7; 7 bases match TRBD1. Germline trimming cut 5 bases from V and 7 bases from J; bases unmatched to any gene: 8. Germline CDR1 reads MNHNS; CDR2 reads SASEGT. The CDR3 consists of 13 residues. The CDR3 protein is CASSHRGTGEQYF. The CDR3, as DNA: TGTGCCAGCAGTCACAGGGGAACGGGAGAGCAGTACTTC.

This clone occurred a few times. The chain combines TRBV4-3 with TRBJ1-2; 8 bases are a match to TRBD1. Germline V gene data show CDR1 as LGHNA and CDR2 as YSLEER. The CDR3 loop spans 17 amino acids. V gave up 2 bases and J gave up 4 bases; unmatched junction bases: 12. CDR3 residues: CASSQISTGVRSYGYTF. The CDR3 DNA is TGCGCCAGCAGCCAAATTTCGACAGGGGTCCGTAGCTATGGCTACACCTTC.

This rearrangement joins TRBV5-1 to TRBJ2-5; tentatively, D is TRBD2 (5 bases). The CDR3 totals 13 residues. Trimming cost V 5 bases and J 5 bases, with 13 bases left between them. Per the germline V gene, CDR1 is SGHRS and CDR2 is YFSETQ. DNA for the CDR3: TGCGCCAGCAGTTGGACTCGGCGGGAGACCCAGTACTTC. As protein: CASSWTRRETQYF.

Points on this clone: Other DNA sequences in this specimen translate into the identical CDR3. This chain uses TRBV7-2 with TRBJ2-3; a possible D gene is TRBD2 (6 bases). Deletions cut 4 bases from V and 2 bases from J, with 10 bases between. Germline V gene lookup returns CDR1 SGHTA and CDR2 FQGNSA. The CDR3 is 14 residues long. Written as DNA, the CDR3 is TGTGCCAGCAGCTCGGGACTTTCCACAGATACGCAGTATTTT. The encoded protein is CASSSGLSTDTQYF.

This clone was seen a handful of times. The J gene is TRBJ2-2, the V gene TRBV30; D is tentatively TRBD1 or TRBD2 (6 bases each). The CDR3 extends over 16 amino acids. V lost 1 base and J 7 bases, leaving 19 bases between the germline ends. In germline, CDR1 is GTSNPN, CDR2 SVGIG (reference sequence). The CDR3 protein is CAWSELIPGAGGELFF. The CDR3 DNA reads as TGTGCCTGGAGTGAATTGATCCCGGGGGCCGGCGGGGAGCTGTTTTTT. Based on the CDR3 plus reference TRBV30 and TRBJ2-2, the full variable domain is SQTIHQWPATLVQPVGSPLSLECTVEGTSNPNLYWYRQAAGRGLQLLFYSVGIGQISSEVPQNLSASRPQDRQFILSSKKLLLSDSGFYLCAWSELIPGAGGELFFGEGSRLTVL.

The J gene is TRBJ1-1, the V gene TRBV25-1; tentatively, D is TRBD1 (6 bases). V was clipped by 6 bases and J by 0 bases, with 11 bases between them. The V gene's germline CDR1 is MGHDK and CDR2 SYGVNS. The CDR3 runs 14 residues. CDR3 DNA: TGTGCCAGCAGGGAGACAGGAATGAACACTGAAGCTTTCTTT. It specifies CASRETGMNTEAFF. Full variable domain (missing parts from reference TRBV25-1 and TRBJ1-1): EADIYQTPRYLVIGTGKKITLECSQTMGHDKMYWYQQDPGMELHLIHYSYGVNSTEKGDLSSESTVSRIRTEHFPLTLESARPSHTSQYLCASRETGMNTEAFFGQGTRLTVV.

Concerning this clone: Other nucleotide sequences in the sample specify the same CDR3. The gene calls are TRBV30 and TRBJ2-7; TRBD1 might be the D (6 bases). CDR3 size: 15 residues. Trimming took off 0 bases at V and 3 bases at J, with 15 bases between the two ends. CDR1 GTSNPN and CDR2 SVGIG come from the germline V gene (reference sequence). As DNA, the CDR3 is TGTGCCTGGAGTGTAAGGGGGAGAGGGTACTACGAGCAGTACTTC. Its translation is CAWSVRGRGYYEQYF.

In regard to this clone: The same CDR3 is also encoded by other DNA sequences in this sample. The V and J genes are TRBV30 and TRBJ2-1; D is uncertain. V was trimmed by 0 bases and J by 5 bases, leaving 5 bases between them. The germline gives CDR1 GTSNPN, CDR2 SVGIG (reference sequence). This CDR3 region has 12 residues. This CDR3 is CAWSVKDNEQFF. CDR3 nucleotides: TGTGCCTGGAGTGTAAAGGACAATGAGCAGTTCTTC.

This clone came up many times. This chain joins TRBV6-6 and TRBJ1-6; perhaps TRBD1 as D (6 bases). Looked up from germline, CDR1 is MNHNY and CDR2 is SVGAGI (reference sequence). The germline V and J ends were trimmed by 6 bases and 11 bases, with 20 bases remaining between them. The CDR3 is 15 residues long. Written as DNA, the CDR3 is TGTGCCAGCAGGCTGGAGACAGGCGGATTCGCACCCCTCCACTTT. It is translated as CASRLETGGFAPLHF.

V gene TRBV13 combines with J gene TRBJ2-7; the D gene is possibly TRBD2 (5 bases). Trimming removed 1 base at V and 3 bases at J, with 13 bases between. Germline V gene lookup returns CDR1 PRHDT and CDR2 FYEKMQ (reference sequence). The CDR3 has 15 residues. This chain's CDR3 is CASSLVSGPGYEQYF. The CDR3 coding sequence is TGTGCCAGCAGCTTAGTGAGCGGACCTGGCTACGAGCAGTACTTC. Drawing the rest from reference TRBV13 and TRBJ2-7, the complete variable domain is AAGVIQSPRHLIKEKRETATLKCYPIPRHDTVYWYQQGPGQDPQFLISFYEKMQSDKGSIPDRFSAQQFSDYHSELNMSSLELGDSALYFCASSLVSGPGYEQYFGPGTRLTVT.

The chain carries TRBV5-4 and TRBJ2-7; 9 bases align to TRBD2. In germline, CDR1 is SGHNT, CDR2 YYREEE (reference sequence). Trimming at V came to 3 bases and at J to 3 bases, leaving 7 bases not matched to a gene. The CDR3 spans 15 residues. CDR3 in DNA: TGTGCCAGCAGCTCCCCGACTAGCGGACTCTACGAGCAGTACTTC. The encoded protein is CASSSPTSGLYEQYF. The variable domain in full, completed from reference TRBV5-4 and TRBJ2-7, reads ETGVTQSPTHLIKTRGQQVTLRCSSQSGHNTVSWYQQALGQGPQFIFQYYREEENGRGNFPPRFSGLQFPNYSSELNVNALELDDSALYLCASSSPTSGLYEQYFGPGTRLTVT.

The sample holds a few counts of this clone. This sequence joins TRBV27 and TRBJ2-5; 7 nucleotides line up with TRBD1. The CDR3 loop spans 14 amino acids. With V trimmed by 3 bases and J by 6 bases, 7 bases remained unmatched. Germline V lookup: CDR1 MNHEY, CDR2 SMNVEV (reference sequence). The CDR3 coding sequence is TGTGCCAGCAGTTTTACAGGGGACGGGAAGACCCAGTACTTC. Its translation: CASSFTGDGKTQYF.

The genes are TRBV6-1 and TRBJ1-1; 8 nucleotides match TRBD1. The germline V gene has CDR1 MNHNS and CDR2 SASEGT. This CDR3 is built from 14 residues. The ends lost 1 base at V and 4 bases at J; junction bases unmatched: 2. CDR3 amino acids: CASSEGTGSTEAFF. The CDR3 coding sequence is TGTGCCAGCAGTGAAGGGACAGGGTCCACTGAAGCTTTCTTT.

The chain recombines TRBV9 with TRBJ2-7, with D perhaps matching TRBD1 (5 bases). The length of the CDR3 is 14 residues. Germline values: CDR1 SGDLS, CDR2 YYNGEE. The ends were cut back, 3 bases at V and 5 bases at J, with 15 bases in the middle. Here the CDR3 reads CASSATSRGDEQYF. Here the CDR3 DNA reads TGTGCCAGCAGCGCAACGTCAAGGGGTGACGAGCAGTACTTC.

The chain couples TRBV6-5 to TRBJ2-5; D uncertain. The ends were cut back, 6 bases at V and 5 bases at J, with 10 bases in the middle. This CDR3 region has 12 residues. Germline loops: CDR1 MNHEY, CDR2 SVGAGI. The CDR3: CASRTVGETQYF. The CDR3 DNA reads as TGTGCCAGCAGGACGGTGGGGGAGACCCAGTACTTC.

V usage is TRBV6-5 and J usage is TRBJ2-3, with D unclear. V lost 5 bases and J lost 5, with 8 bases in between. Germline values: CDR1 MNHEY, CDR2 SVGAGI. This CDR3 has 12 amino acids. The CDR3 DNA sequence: TGTGCCAGCAGTAAAGTCGGAGATACGCAGTATTTT. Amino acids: CASSKVGDTQYF.

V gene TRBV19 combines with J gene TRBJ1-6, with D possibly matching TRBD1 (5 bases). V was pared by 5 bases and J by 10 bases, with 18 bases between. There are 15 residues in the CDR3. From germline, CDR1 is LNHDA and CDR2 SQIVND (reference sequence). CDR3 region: CASSDGTGLISPLHF. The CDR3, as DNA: TGTGCCAGTAGTGACGGAACAGGCCTCATCTCACCCCTCCACTTT.

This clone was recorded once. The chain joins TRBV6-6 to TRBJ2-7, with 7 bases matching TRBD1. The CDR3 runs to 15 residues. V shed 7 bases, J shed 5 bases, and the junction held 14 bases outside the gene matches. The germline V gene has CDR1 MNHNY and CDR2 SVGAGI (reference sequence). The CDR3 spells CASTYEQGNSHEQYF. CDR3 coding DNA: TGTGCCAGCACCTACGAACAGGGGAATTCCCACGAGCAGTACTTC.

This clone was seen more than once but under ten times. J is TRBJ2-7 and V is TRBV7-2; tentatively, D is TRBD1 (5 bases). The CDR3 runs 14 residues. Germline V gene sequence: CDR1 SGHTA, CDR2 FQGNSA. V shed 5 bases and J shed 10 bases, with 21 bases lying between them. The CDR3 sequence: CASSPNIQLTVQYF. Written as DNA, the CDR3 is TGTGCCAGCAGCCCGAATATCCAGTTGACAGTACAGTACTTC.

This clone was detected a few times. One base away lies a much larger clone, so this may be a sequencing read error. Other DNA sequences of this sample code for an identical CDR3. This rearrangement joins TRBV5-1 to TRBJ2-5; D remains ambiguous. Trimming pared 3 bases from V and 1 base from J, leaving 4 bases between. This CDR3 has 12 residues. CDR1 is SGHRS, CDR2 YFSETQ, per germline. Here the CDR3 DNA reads TGCGCCAGCAGCTCCCCCCAAGAGACCCAGTACTTC. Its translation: CASSSPQETQYF. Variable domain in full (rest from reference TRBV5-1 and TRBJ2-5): KAGVTQTPRYLIKTRGQQVTLSCSPISGHRSVSWYQQTPGQGLQFLFEYFSETQRNKGNFPGRFSGRQFSNSRSEMNVSTLELGDSALYLCASSSPQETQYFGPGTRLLVL.

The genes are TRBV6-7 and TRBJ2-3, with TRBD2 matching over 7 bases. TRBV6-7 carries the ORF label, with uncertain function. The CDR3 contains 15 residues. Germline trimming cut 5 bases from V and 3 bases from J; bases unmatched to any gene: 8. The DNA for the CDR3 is TGTGCCAGCAGTCGCGGGGGAGATCGGACAGATACGCAGTATTTT. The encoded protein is CASSRGGDRTDTQYF.

CDR3 amino acids: CASSRGKGARDEKLFF. Here the CDR3 DNA reads TGTGCCTCGTCTAGGGGGAAAGGGGCGAGGGACGAAAAACTGTTTTTT. The chain is built from TRBV19 and TRBJ1-4; D is possibly TRBD1 (6 bases). This CDR3 has 16 amino acids. The V end was cut by 11 bases, the J end by 8 bases, with 27 bases between. CDR1 LNHDA and CDR2 SQIVND come from the germline V gene (reference sequence).